The entry below describes one T cell receptor beta chain. What this receptor recognizes is not known. No per-base quality is available; no much larger clone lies one base away. The sample belongs to a study of vaccination and CD4 T cells after COVID-19 (dated by TCRdb to between 2021 and 2024). For the study in its entirety: Every convalescent patient had a positive nasal swab PCR test for SARS-CoV-2, with mild disease in nine patients and severe disease in one. Control cultures received a CEFX viral epitope pool as the positive control, an HIV-1 Nef peptide pool as the negative control, or no peptide. Overlapping spike peptide pools from SARS-CoV-2 and from the common cold coronaviruses HCoV-NL63, HCoV-OC43 and HCoV-229E were used as culture stimuli. The time from the second vaccine dose to post-vaccine blood sampling had a median of roughly 70 days and ranged from about 12 to 250 days. The spike-specific CD4+ TCR repertoire was compared before and after mRNA vaccination in 10 COVID-19 convalescent patients and several infection-naive healthy vaccine recipients. Participants received two doses of either the Pfizer-BioNTech BNT162b2 vaccine (n=8) or the Moderna mRNA-1273 vaccine (n=2). In the convalescent cohort there were six males and four females, among whom were two Hispanic individuals, seven Caucasians, two Asians and one multiracial person. Post-COVID blood samples from convalescent patients were collected a median of around 100 days after diagnosis, with a range of roughly 30 to 161 days.

Summary of the overall study and its limitations: Of the vaccine-specific clones found in convalescent patients, nearly all (304 of 307) were mono-reactive for SARS-CoV-2 spike instead of being cross-reactive with common cold coronaviruses. The number of convalescent patients in the study was relatively small, and the study did not examine early timepoints following natural infection. The median number of SARS-CoV-2-reactive clonotypes rose from around 22 after infection to roughly 38 after vaccination, but the change was not significant. In convalescent patients, a median about 90% of post-vaccine SARS-CoV-2-reactive clones were detected only after vaccination, and vaccine-specific priming was suggested by this finding.

According to the study, the label for this sample's treatment or condition signals: approximately nine-day PBMC culture with coronavirus spike peptide pools or control peptides (ViraFEST assay). The ViraFEST assay was used in the study, in which antigen-specific T cells were expanded with peptide pools and expanded clonotypes were subsequently identified by TCR sequencing. The positive SARS-CoV-2 PCR tests of the convalescent patients were dated from March to December 2020, before the Alpha, Beta and Delta variants emerged in the United States. Each well held around 1.9 million PBMCs cultured with about 9.8 ug/ml peptide pools in IMDM containing around 5.5% human AB serum and around 10 IU/ml IL-2. On days 3 and 7, half of the culture medium was replaced with fresh IL-2-containing medium. After 10 to 11 days of culture, CD4+ T cells were isolated by negative selection with the EasySep CD4+ T cell isolation kit. PBMCs were separated from whole blood using Ficoll-Paque Plus gradient centrifugation and then either used fresh or cryopreserved at -140C. Culture conditions were generally each tested in triplicate wells.

Libraries were made using PCR. At the Johns Hopkins FTIC core, DNA from the cultured CD4+ T cells underwent TCR sequencing with the Oncomine TCR Beta short-read assay. The QIAamp micro DNA kit was used to extract genomic DNA from the cultured CD4+ T cells. Oncomine TCR Beta libraries from cultured CD4+ T cells were pooled using unique dual indexes and sequenced on an Illumina iSeq 100. Concerning the study's data processing: Non-productive sequences were filtered out, and CDR3s that did not start with C, did not end with F or W, or were shorter than 7 amino acids were discarded. Antigen-specific clonotypes were identified with the MANAFEST web application by comparing peptide-stimulated wells with reference and other culture wells. To be called positive, a clone needed an FDR below 0.05, an odds ratio above 5, and a productive frequency above 0.1% in at least two of three replicate wells. Cross-reactive clonotypes were defined as significantly expanded in both SARS-CoV-2 spike wells and at least one common cold coronavirus spike condition. Similarity between CDR3 sequences was evaluated in R version 3.6.1 using Levenshtein distances (stringdist) and unrooted phylogenetic trees (ape). Using fastp trimming at Q25 and MiXCR clonotype assembly, TCRdb reanalyzed the public sequencing data and kept in-frame beta chains. All rows with the same CDR3 protein become a single entry with the most common DNA and genes. The V and J calls were not made by the authors but by TCRdb's processing. The sample contains approximately 14,000 distinct CDR3 sequences, around half of them found a single time. The ten top clones hold roughly 7.8% of the sample.

The CDR3 holds 15 amino acids from the cysteine to the phenylalanine. The retained sequence is limited to the CDR3, 45 bases, with the frame set at the first base. Trimming at the junction amounts to 6 bases on V and 4 bases on J, and the germline ends lie 16 bases apart. CDR1 and CDR2 are read off the germline V gene as SGHTA and FQGNSA. Sequenced input: CD4+ T cells from blood, cultured in vitro. This clonotype was obtained from a human donor who had recovered from COVID-19. Recombination connected TRBV7-2 to TRBJ2-1; the D gene cannot be named for sure. Here the CDR3 is given as CASSLTLGSYNEQFF. The nucleotide sequence is TGTGCCAGCAGTTTAACACTGGGTAGTTACAATGAGCAGTTCTTC. This CDR3, with the reference TRBV7-2 and TRBJ2-1 proteins standing in past its ends, gives the full variable domain GAGVSQSPSNKVTEKGKDVELRCDPISGHTALYWYRQSLGQGLEFLIYFQGNSAPDKSGLPSDRFSAERTGGSVSTLTIQRTQQEDSAVYLCASSLTLGSYNEQFFGPGTRLTVL.